This T cell receptor beta chain was sequenced in a study of spatial heterogeneity in lung cancer. Regarding the study as a whole: More often at tumor resection than at routine follow-up, ubiquitous expanded tumor TCRs were detected in the blood.

V lost 8 bases, J lost 0 bases, and 10 bases stayed unmatched. This CDR3 spans 16 amino acids. The sample's time point: sample taken at primary tumor resection. Whole RNA obtained from tumor, nontumor lung or frozen PBMC underwent sequencing without sorting. Just over 70 TRACERx patients with early, untreated non-small cell lung cancer donated samples. About this clonotype: Its matching antigen is unknown.

TCRdb processed the 5' RACE reads anew with MiXCR; each CDR3 protein has one entry. The sample has about 50,000 distinct CDR3 sequences; 7.5% to 8% are singletons. This chain uses TRBV12-3 or TRBV12-4 with TRBJ2-5, with 9 bases that match TRBD1. The sequencing used PBMCs, collected at surgery. The sequence was obtained from a female donor with early-stage non-small cell lung cancer. CDR3 bases: TGTGCCAGCCACCGATCCGGACAGGGGCACCAAGAGACCCAGTACTTC. It codes for CASHRSGQGHQETQYF.